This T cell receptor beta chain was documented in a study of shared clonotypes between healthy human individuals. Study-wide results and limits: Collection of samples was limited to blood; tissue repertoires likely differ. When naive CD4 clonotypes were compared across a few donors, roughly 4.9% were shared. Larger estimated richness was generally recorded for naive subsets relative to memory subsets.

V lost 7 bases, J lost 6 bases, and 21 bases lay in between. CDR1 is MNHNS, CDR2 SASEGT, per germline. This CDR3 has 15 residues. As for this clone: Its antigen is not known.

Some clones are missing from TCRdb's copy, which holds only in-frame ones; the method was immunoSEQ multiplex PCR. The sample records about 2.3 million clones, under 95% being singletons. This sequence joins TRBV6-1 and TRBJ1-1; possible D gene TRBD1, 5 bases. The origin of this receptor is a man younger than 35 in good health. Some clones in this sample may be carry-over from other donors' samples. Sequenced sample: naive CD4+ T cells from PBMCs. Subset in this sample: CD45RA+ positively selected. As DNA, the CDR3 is TGTGCCAGCACCCAACACCGGGGGGGGTGGGCTGAAGCTTTCTTT. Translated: CASTQHRGGWAEAFF.